This T cell receptor (beta chain) was observed in a study of T cell changes during pregnancy in multiple sclerosis. The CDR3 is 15 residues long. Per the germline V gene, CDR1 is ENHRY and CDR2 is SYGVKD. V gave up 11 bases and J gave up 7 bases, with 21 bases separating them. The data were produced by immunoSEQ multiplex PCR, yet TCRdb's version contains in-frame clones alone and is incomplete. The table shows about 35,000 clones, with about 92% occurring only once. The TCR was taken from a female donor in good health, enrolled as a control in a pregnancy study. The chain has TRBV10-3 and TRBJ1-6; the D gene is possibly TRBD1 (6 bases). The sample in question was CD4+ T cells from peripheral blood mononuclear cells, obtained after pregnancy. In nucleotides, the CDR3 is TGTGCCGGAAGCGAGGCAGGGGAAGGAAATTCACCCCTCCACTTT. It specifies CAGSEAGEGNSPLHF.